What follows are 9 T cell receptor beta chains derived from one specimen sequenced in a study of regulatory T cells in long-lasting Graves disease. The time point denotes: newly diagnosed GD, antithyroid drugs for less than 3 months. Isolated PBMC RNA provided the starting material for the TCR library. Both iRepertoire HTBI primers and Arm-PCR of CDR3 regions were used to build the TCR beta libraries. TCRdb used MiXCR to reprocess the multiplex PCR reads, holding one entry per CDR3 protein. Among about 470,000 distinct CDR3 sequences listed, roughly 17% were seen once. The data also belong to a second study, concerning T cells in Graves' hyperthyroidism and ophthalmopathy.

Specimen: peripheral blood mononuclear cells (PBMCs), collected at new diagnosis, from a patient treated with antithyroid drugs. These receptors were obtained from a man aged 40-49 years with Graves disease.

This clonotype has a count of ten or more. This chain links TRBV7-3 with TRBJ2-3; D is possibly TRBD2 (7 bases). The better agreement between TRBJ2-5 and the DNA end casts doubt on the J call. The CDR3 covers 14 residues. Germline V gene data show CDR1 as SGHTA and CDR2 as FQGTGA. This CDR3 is CASSLTGGLETQYF. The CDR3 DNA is TGTGCCAGCAGCTTAACGGGGGGGCTGGAGACCCAGTACTTC.

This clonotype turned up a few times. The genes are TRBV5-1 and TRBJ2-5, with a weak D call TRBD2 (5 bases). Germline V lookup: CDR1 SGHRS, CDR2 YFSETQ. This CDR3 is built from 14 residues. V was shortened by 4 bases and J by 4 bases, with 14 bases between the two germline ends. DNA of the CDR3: TGCGCCAGCAGCCTCGGACTGGATCGAGAGACCCAGTACTTC. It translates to CASSLGLDRETQYF.

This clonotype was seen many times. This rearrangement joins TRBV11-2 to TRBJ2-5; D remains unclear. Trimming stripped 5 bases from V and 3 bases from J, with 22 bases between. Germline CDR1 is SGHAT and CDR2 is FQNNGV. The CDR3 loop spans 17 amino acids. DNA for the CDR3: TGTGCCAGCAGCCCAAGGGCAGTCATACTCTTAAAAGAGACCCAGTACTTC. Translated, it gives CASSPRAVILLKETQYF.

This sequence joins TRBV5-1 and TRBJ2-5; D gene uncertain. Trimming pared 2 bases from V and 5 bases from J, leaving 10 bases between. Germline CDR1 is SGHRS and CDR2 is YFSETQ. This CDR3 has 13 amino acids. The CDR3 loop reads CASSFRTEETQYF. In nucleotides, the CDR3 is TGCGCCAGCAGCTTCCGTACGGAGGAGACCCAGTACTTC.

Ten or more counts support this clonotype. The CDR3 DNA sequence: TGTGCCAGCGCCCGAGACAATGAGCAGTTCTTC. It is translated as CASARDNEQFF. The rearrangement uses TRBV7-9 and TRBJ2-1, with D uncertain. This CDR3 is 11 amino acids long. Germline V gives CDR1 SEHNR, CDR2 FQNEAQ (reference sequence). V shed 8 bases and J shed 5 bases, with 7 bases lying between them.

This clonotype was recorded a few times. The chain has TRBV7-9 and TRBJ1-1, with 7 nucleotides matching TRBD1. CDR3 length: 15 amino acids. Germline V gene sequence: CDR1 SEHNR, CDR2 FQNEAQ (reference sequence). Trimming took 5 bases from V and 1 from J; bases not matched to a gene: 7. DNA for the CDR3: TGTGCCAGCAGCACCCGACAGGGCTCGAACACTGAAGCTTTCTTT. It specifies CASSTRQGSNTEAFF.

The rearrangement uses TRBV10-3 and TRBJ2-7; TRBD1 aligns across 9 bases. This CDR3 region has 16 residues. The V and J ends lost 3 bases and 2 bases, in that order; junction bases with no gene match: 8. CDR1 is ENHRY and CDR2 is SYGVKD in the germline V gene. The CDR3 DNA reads TGTGCCATCAGTGAAGACCGGGACAGGGTTACCTACGAGCAGTACTTC. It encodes CAISEDRDRVTYEQYF.

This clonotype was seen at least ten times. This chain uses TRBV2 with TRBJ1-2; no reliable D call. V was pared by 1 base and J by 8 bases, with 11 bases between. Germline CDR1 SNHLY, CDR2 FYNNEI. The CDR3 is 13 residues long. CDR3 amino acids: CASSEVRGQGYTF. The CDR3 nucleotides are TGTGCCAGCAGTGAAGTTCGGGGTCAGGGCTACACCTTC.

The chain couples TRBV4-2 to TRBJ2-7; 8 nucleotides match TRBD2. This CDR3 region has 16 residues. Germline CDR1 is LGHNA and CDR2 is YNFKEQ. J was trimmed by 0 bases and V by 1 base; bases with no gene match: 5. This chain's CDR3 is CASSQGLAGVSYEQYF. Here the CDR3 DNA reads TGTGCCAGCAGCCAAGGGCTAGCGGGCGTCTCCTACGAGCAGTACTTC.